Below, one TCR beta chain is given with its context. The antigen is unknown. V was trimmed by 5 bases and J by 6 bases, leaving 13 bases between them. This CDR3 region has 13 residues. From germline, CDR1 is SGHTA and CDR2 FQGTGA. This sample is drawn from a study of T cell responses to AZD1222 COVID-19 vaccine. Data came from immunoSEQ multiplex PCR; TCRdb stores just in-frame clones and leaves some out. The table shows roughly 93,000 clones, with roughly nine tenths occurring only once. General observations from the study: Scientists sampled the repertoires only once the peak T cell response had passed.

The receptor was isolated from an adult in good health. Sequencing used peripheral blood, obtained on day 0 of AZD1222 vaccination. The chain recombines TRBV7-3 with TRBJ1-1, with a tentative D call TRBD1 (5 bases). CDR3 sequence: CASSPGWGAEAFF. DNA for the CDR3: TGTGCCAGCAGCCCGGGGTGGGGCGCTGAAGCTTTCTTT.